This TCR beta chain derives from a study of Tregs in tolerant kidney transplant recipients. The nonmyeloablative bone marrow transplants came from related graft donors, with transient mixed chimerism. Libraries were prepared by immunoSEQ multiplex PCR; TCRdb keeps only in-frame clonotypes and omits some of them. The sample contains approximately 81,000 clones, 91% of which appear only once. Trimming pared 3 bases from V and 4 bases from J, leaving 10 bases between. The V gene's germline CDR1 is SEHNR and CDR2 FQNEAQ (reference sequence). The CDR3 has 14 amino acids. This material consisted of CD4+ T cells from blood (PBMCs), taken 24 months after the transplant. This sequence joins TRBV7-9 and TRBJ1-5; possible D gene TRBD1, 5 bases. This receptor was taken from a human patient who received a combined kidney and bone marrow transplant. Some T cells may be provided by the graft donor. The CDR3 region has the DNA TGTGCCAGCAGCTTCCGAGACAGAAATCAGCCCCAGCATTTT. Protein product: CASSFRDRNQPQHF.